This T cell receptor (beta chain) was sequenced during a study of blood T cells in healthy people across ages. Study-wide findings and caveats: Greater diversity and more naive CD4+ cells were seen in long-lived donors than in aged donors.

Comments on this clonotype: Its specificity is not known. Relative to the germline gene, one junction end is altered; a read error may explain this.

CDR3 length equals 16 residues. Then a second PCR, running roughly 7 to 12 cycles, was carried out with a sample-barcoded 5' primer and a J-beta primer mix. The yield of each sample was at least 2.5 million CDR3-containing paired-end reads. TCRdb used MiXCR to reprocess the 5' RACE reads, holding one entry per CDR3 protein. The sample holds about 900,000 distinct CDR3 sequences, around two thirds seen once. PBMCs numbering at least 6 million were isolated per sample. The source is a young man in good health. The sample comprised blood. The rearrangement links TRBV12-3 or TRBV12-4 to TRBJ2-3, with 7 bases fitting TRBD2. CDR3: CASSLTGRTSADAQYF. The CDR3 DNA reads TGTGCCAGCAGTTTAACCGGCAGAACTAGCGCAGATGCGCAGTATTTT.